This is a list of T cell receptor beta chains from one sample in a study of blood T cell repertoires in COVID-19. Clones were sequenced by immunoSEQ multiplex PCR, and TCRdb holds only the in-frame ones, with some missing. This table holds hundreds of thousands of clones, approximately 90% found once. The sample taken for sequencing was peripheral blood. Every receptor here comes from a woman between 25 and 40 years old who had recovered from COVID-19. Both conserved end residues are part of each CDR3. Each record gives: J gene, clone size, V gene, D gene, CDR3 DNA, CDR3 protein. The D gene is left open where the match is weak. Rows may omit the clone size; those that give it use once, few, many or a size class.

TRBJ2-2 | NA | TRBV2 | TRBD2 | TGTGCCAGCAAAAGCGGGGGGGCCGGGGAGCTGTTTTTT | CASKSGGAGELFF
TRBJ2-7 | few | TRBV18 | TRBD1 | TGTGCCAGCTCACTACGGACAGGGGAGTACGAGCAGTACTTC | CASSLRTGEYEQYF
TRBJ1-5 | NA | TRBV1 | NA | TGCACCAGCAGCCGAGATACAGGGGGCTCTAATCAGCCCCAGCATTTT | CTSSRDTGGSNQPQHF
TRBJ1-2 | NA | TRBV27 | TRBD1 | TGTGCCAGCAGCCCCACCACAGGGGTCTATGGCTACACCTTC | CASSPTTGVYGYTF
TRBJ2-1 | NA | TRBV29-1 | TRBD1 | TGCAGCGTTGAAGGGGGGCAGGGGGCGGATGAGCAGTTCTTC | CSVEGGQGADEQFF
TRBJ2-6 | NA | TRBV30 | NA | TGTGCCTGGAGTACAGCCAACGTCCTGACTTTC | CAWSTANVLTF
TRBJ2-5 | NA | TRBV7-8 | NA | TGTGCCAGCATTCGAGGCCAGGGGCAAGAGACCCAGTACTTC | CASIRGQGQETQYF
TRBJ1-5 | NA | TRBV30 | NA | TGTGCCTGGAGTGTCGCGGATAATCAGCCCCAGCATTTT | CAWSVADNQPQHF
TRBJ2-7 | NA | TRBV3-1/TRBV3-2 | NA | TGTGCCAGCAGCCAAGCCCTCCACAGGGTGAGACGAAGCACCTACGAGCAGTACTTC | CASSQALHRVRRSTYEQYF
TRBJ2-5 | NA | TRBV12-5 | TRBD1 | TGTGCTAGTGGTTTGGGACAGGGGTCAGAGACCCAGTACTTC | CASGLGQGSETQYF
TRBJ2-3 | NA | TRBV28 | TRBD2 | TGTGCCAGCAGTTTAGGGCCTAGCGGGGGCCGCACAGATACGCAGTATTTT | CASSLGPSGGRTDTQYF
TRBJ1-2 | NA | TRBV27 | NA | TGTGCCAGCAGTTTAAAGGGCAGGGCGGACTATGGCTACACCTTC | CASSLKGRADYGYTF
TRBJ1-2 | NA | TRBV28 | TRBD1 | TGTGCCAGCAGCTTTGGGACAGTAGCCTATGGCTACACCTTC | CASSFGTVAYGYTF
TRBJ2-7 | NA | TRBV7-9 | TRBD1 | TGTGCCAGCAGCAGAAATACAGGGGGCCTCGAGCAGTACTTC | CASSRNTGGLEQYF
TRBJ2-7 | NA | TRBV9 | NA | TGTGCCAGCAGCGTACTCAGGGGCGAGCAGTACTTC | CASSVLRGEQYF
TRBJ1-4 | NA | TRBV29-1 | NA | TGCAGCGTTGAGGAGGGCGGTGAAAAACTGTTTTTT | CSVEEGGEKLFF
TRBJ2-2 | NA | TRBV9 | NA | TGTGCCAGCAGCCCCCGTCGAGGTAACGGTCCGACCGGGGAGCTGTTTTTT | CASSPRRGNGPTGELFF
TRBJ2-5 | NA | TRBV27 | TRBD1 | TGTGCCAGCAGTTCCAAATACCGGGACAGCAAAGAGACCCAGTACTTC | CASSSKYRDSKETQYF
TRBJ1-5 | NA | TRBV28 | NA | TGTGCCAGCAGTCCCCGAGGGAGCAATCAGCCCCAGCATTTT | CASSPRGSNQPQHF
TRBJ2-1 | few | TRBV7-2 | NA | TGTGCCAGCAGCTTAGAGGGGTGGGGTGAGCAGTTCTTC | CASSLEGWGEQFF
TRBJ1-5 | NA | TRBV3-1/TRBV3-2 | NA | TGTGCCAGCAGTCTGTCGACAGGATATCAGCCCCAGCATTTT | CASSLSTGYQPQHF
TRBJ2-2 | NA | TRBV5-4 | NA | TGTGCCAGCAGCATCCAGAACACCGGGGAGCTGTTTTTT | CASSIQNTGELFF
TRBJ1-1 | NA | TRBV18 | NA | TGTGCCAGCTCACCAAACGGACAGCCGCACACTGAAGCTTTCTTT | CASSPNGQPHTEAFF
TRBJ1-5 | NA | TRBV28 | NA | TGTGCCAGCAGTTATACAGGGAGCGCGGAGCCCCAGCATTTT | CASSYTGSAEPQHF
TRBJ1-6 | NA | TRBV7-2 | NA | TGTGCCAGCAGCTTAGGAACCTTCTTCAGGGTAGGATATAATTCACCCCTCCACTTT | CASSLGTFFRVGYNSPLHF
TRBJ1-2 | NA | TRBV7-2 | NA | TGTGCCAGCAGCTCGGACAACGGCGGGGTGCTGGACTATGGCTACACCTTC | CASSSDNGGVLDYGYTF
TRBJ1-1 | NA | TRBV7-3 | TRBD1 | TGTGCCAGCAGTGGACAGGTGGGGGACACTGAAGCTTTCTTT | CASSGQVGDTEAFF
TRBJ1-1 | NA | TRBV2 | TRBD1 | TGTGCCAGCAGAGTTACCGGGACAGGGTTTTCTGAAGCTTTCTTT | CASRVTGTGFSEAFF
TRBJ2-3 | NA | TRBV5-1 | TRBD2 | TGCGCCAGCAGCTTAACCGGCGGGGGGACGGATACGCAGTATTTT | CASSLTGGGTDTQYF
TRBJ2-1 | NA | TRBV19 | NA | TGTGCCAGTAGTCTACGCTTACAGGGCCCCTACAATGAGCAGTTCTTC | CASSLRLQGPYNEQFF